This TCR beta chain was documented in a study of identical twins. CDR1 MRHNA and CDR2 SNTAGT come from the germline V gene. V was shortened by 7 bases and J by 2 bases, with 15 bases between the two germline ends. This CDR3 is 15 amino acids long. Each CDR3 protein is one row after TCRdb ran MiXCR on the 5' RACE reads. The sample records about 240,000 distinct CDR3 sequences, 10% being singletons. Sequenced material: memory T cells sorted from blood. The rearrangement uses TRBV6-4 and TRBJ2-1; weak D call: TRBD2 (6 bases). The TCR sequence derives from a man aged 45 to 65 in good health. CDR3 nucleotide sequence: TGTGCCAGCACCGGAGGGGACGATACCTACAATGAGCAGTTCTTC. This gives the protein CASTGGDDTYNEQFF.